A single sample is the source of the 9 T cell receptor beta chains below, sequenced in a study of human T cells and chemical hapten exposure. TCRdb re-called the RACE reads through MiXCR, storing one row per CDR3 protein. The sample contains roughly 380,000 distinct CDR3 sequences, about 4.8% of which appear only once. Time point here: patch test 1, 2 weeks after DPC sensitization. The treatment here: therapeutic diphenylcyclopropenone sensitization with weekly scalp DPC. Sequenced material: whole blood, taken in connection with sensitization to the hapten diphenylcyclopropenone (DPC). These receptors all stem from a woman aged 50 to 65 with alopecia areata. Some clones in this sample may be carry-over from other donors' samples.

In this sample, this clonotype turned up many times. The rearrangement links TRBV29-1 to TRBJ2-1; no clear D. The CDR3 contains 10 residues. V was pared by 5 bases and J by 8 bases, with 7 bases between. CDR1 and CDR2 (germline): SQVTM, ANQGSEA. The CDR3 protein is CSVQKDEQFF. CDR3 DNA: TGCAGCGTTCAAAAGGATGAGCAGTTCTTC.

This clonotype has ten or more counts. The rearrangement joins TRBV5-6 to TRBJ2-1; TRBD1 matches at 9 bases. V shed 4 bases and J 6 bases; nucleotides not matched to a gene: 17. The CDR3 spans 18 residues. In germline, CDR1 is SGHDT, CDR2 YYEEEE. This CDR3 is CASSPVRSRDRAINEQFF. The CDR3 DNA reads as TGTGCCAGCAGCCCCGTCCGGTCAAGGGACAGGGCGATCAATGAGCAGTTCTTC.

This clonotype has ten or more counts. The chain carries TRBV5-1 and TRBJ2-5; TRBD2 agrees at 9 bases. The V segment lost 4 bases and the J segment 0 bases; nucleotides outside the gene matches: 4. Germline assignment: CDR1 SGHRS and CDR2 YFSETQ. This CDR3 has 15 residues. CDR3 amino acids: CASSRGLANQETQYF. CDR3 DNA sequence: TGCGCCAGCAGCAGGGGACTAGCAAACCAAGAGACCCAGTACTTC.

This clonotype was counted ten times or more. The V gene is TRBV10-2, the J gene TRBJ1-1, with D hard to call. Germline-derived CDR1 and CDR2 are WSHSY and SAAADI. V was clipped by 2 bases and J by 1 base, with 14 bases between them. This CDR3 comprises 16 residues. This chain's CDR3 is CASSEMTPTGNTEAFF. CDR3 nucleotide sequence: TGCGCCAGCAGTGAGATGACACCCACTGGGAACACTGAAGCTTTCTTT.

At least ten counts were recorded for this clonotype. The rearrangement links TRBV13 to TRBJ2-7, with D maybe TRBD1 (6 bases). Trimming took 0 bases from V and 2 from J, leaving 14 bases between them. Germline V gene lookup returns CDR1 PRHDT and CDR2 FYEKMQ (reference sequence). The CDR3 is 16 amino acids. This CDR3 reads CASSLGGQGTTYEQYF. In nucleotides, the CDR3 is TGTGCCAGCAGCTTAGGGGGCCAGGGGACCACCTACGAGCAGTACTTC.

This clonotype has a count of ten or more. The CDR3 loop reads CASSAQGDSGNTIYF. CDR3 nucleotide sequence: TGCGCCAGCAGCGCTCAGGGGGACTCTGGAAACACCATATATTTT. This sequence joins TRBV5-1 and TRBJ1-3; the match to TRBD1 covers 7 bases. Unmatched junction bases numbered 4, after V lost 4 bases and J lost 0 bases. The CDR3 is 15 amino acids. Germline CDR1 SGHRS, CDR2 YFSETQ. Full variable domain (rest looked up from reference TRBV5-1 and TRBJ1-3): KAGVTQTPRYLIKTRGQQVTLSCSPISGHRSVSWYQQTPGQGLQFLFEYFSETQRNKGNFPGRFSGRQFSNSRSEMNVSTLELGDSALYLCASSAQGDSGNTIYFGEGSWLTVV.

This clonotype was picked up a small number of times. V is TRBV5-1 and J is TRBJ2-3; D not certain. The CDR3 runs to 13 residues. Germline V gene lookup returns CDR1 SGHRS and CDR2 YFSETQ. V was clipped by 9 bases and J by 5 bases, with 16 bases between them. The CDR3 loop reads CATARWVGDTQYF. The CDR3 nucleotides read TGCGCCACCGCGCGCTGGGTTGGAGATACGCAGTATTTT.

This clonotype has just a few counts. V and J are TRBV29-1 and TRBJ2-2; TRBD1 might be the D (6 bases). CDR3 length: 13 amino acids. Germline lookup yields CDR1 SQVTM and CDR2 ANQGSEA. V was trimmed by 4 bases and J by 4 bases, leaving 10 bases between them. The CDR3 loop reads CSVAGGGTGELFF. DNA of the CDR3: TGCAGCGTTGCTGGGGGCGGCACCGGGGAGCTGTTTTTT.

The CDR3 DNA is TGCGCCAGCCAGACGGGGGTAGAGTCCGCAGATACGCAGTATTTT. It specifies CASQTGVESADTQYF. The chain links TRBV5-1 to TRBJ2-3; D might be TRBD2 (6 bases). With 7 bases removed from V and 4 bases from J, the gap between germline ends came to 19 bases. CDR1 is SGHRS and CDR2 is YFSETQ in the germline V gene. The CDR3 is made up of 15 amino acids.